This TCR beta chain stems from a study of beta chain features in type 1 diabetes. As for the study in general: Analysis included 95 million to 140 million sorted cells drawn from all samples.

Whole-study findings and limits: Cells expressing TCR highly could be over-represented by cDNA sequencing. TCRB repertoires of naive, central memory and Treg cells appeared more similar among patients than among healthy donors. PCR could preferentially amplify shorter templates, alike in patients and controls. In every one of the four CD4+ subsets, TCRB CDR3s were moderately but significantly shorter in Type 1 diabetes patients.

Sequenced material consisted of expressed TCRB transcripts (all of the isolated RNA was reverse transcribed). Sequenced by immunoSEQ multiplex PCR; TCRdb stores in-frame clones only, minus some. The sample includes about 650,000 clones, 9.5% to 15% of them seen just once. Points on this clone: The antigen remains unidentified.

This CDR3 has 14 residues. Germline values: CDR1 SGHDN, CDR2 FVKESK. V was shortened by 2 bases and J by 7 bases, with 11 bases between the two germline ends. The V call is TRBV14, the J call TRBJ2-2; D not resolved. Sequencing was performed on naive CD4+ T cells from blood. This sequence was found in a young man with type 1 diabetes. CDR3: CASSQRIGDGELFF. CDR3 nucleotides: TGTGCCAGCAGCCAACGGATCGGAGACGGGGAGCTGTTTTTT.